This T cell receptor (beta chain) was identified during a study of T cell repertoires in ileal Crohn's disease (dated by TCRdb to between 2019 and 2020). Background for the entire study: The median duration of disease was 7.9 years, and at the time of surgery 35% of patients were active smokers. Running in parallel with the study was a multicentre cohort set up to find predictors of early endoscopic recurrence following ileocolonic resection. All patients had surgery for a complication: stricturing disease in around 61% and penetrating disease in about 39%. Roughly half of the patients were given postoperative therapy, with more than 15 on anti-TNF agents and roughly twelve on thiopurines. TCR repertoire analysis was done in roughly 57 Crohn's disease patients from a prospective multicentre cohort. A total of 170 or so mucosal samples from some 60 patients were sequenced, with samples obtained at several locations on the surgical specimen and at postoperative endoscopy. A Rutgeerts score higher than i0 was the definition used for endoscopic postoperative recurrence.

Per the germline V gene (reference sequence), SGHNT is the CDR1 and YYREEE is the CDR2. V is clipped by 0 bases and J by 5 bases, and the sequence between their germline boundaries is 14 bases long. The CDR3, cysteine through phenylalanine, is 15 amino acids long. Only the CDR3 DNA is retained, 45 bases long and in frame from the first base. Study-wide conclusions, independent of this receptor: Compared with non-smokers, patients who were active smokers at surgery showed a significantly higher proportion of clonal expansions (about 25% vs 18%, p=0.02). Compared with CD4 T cells, sorted CD8 T cells held more high-frequency clones, which suggests that the mucosal expansions were mostly CD8. Endoscopic recurrence was linked to a higher percentage of high-frequency clones at surgery, and recurrence occurred in every patient whose clonality exceeded 26.8% (18/57). Only a subgroup of patients, of unstated size, had mucosal CD4 and CD8 T cells sorted and sequenced.

In the case of this clone: Its antigen is currently not known. No much larger clonotype is one base removed from it; base qualities were not supplied.

Five hundred nanograms of biopsy DNA per sample were submitted for commercial TCRB immunosequencing. CDR3 regions were amplified from genomic DNA by Adaptive Biotechnology using a two-step, amplification bias-controlled multiplex PCR. Primers covering every V and J gene segment were used in the first PCR, while barcodes and Illumina adapters were added in the second PCR. CDR3 libraries were sequenced on an Illumina instrument. As for the original processing: Vendor-provided pipelines were combined with custom analysis of raw data in R/Bioconductor under R version 3.3.0. Clonality, which ranges from 0 to 1, was calculated as the inverse of the normalised Shannon entropy across all productive clones. High-frequency clones were defined as the share of the repertoire occupied by the top 100 clones, with only clones passing a 95% confidence test being retained. The Simpson index measured repertoire diversity, and the Morisita-Horn index measured overlap between samples. Held by TCRdb, this immuneACCESS table contains in-frame sequences only and omits some clones. Under half of the omission traces to an unresolved V gene where checked; the cause of the rest is unknown. V and J calls and clone size are as listed in that table; D and trimming were resolved from the DNA. The sample table records tens of thousands of clones; around 80% of these occur just once. Roughly 5.5% of the sample rests with the top ten.

To be eligible, patients had to be adults with ileal or ileocolonic Crohn's disease and an indication for ileocolonic resection. Before DNA extraction, whole ileal mucosal biopsies were kept frozen at -80 degrees C. A TRizol-based method was used to extract genomic DNA from the frozen whole biopsies, and the DNA was quantified with a NanoDrop 2000 spectrophotometer. The source material was ileal tissue. The sequence is built from TRBV5-4 and TRBJ2-5; 5 matching bases give a weak D call of TRBD2. This sequence originates from an adult with Crohn's disease. Read as DNA, the sequence is TGTGCCAGCAGCTTGGGAGGTCTATCGGGGGAGACCCAGTACTTC. Translation gives CASSLGGLSGETQYF.